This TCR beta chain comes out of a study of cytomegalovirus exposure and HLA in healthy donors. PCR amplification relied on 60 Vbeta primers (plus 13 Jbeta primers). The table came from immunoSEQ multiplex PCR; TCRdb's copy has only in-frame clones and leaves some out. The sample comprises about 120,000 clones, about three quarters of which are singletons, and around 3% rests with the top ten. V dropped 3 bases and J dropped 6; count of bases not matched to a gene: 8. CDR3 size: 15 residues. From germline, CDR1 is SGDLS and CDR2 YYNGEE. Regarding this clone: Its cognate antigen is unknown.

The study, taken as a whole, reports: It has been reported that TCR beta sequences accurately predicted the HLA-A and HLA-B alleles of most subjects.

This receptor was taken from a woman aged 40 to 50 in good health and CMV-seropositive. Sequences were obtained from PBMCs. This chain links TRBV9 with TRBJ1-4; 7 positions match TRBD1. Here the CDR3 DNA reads TGTGCCAGCAGCGCCCCGGGACAGCCGGATGAAAAACTGTTTTTT. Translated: CASSAPGQPDEKLFF.